Listed below are T cell receptor beta chains from one sample, sequenced in a study of cytomegalovirus exposure and HLA in healthy donors. Sequencing used immunoSEQ multiplex PCR; TCRdb keeps in-frame clones, though not all of them. The repertoire consists of approximately 160,000 clones, with roughly 84% occurring once and the leading ten covering around 1.5%. The material sequenced was PBMCs. The receptors were sampled from a male donor in good health and CMV-seronegative. Both conserved end residues are part of each CDR3. Fields, in order: J gene, D gene, V gene, clone size, CDR3 DNA, CDR3 protein. A D gene is named only where the DNA matches it firmly. Expanded clones get a size class; other rows say once, few or many, or leave the size out.

j_call: TRBJ2-7
d_call: TRBD1
v_call: TRBV27
clone_size: NA
cdr3_nt: TGTGCCAGCAGTTTCACGGGACAGACTTACGAGCAGTACTTC
cdr3_aa: CASSFTGQTYEQYF

j_call: TRBJ1-1
d_call: TRBD1
v_call: TRBV15
clone_size: NA
cdr3_nt: TGTGCCACCAGCCCTCAACAGGGGGTCATGAACACTGAAGCTTTCTTT
cdr3_aa: CATSPQQGVMNTEAFF

j_call: TRBJ1-5
d_call: TRBD1
v_call: TRBV6-5
clone_size: NA
cdr3_nt: TGTGCCAGCAGCTCCCTGACAGGGATCAATCAGCCCCAGCATTTT
cdr3_aa: CASSSLTGINQPQHF

j_call: TRBJ2-3
d_call: NA
v_call: TRBV9
clone_size: NA
cdr3_nt: TGTGCCAGCAGCGTAGGGGGTAGCGGAACCTTAGATACGCAGTATTTT
cdr3_aa: CASSVGGSGTLDTQYF

j_call: TRBJ2-3
d_call: TRBD1
v_call: TRBV7-3
clone_size: NA
cdr3_nt: TGTGCCAGCAGCTTAGAGGCTTTGCGGGACAGGGGGCTTGAGGATACGCAGTATTTT
cdr3_aa: CASSLEALRDRGLEDTQYF

j_call: TRBJ1-1
d_call: NA
v_call: TRBV6-6
clone_size: NA
cdr3_nt: TGTGCCAGCAGTAAGGGACAAAGGAACACTGAAGCTTTCTTT
cdr3_aa: CASSKGQRNTEAFF

j_call: TRBJ2-3
d_call: NA
v_call: TRBV7-8
clone_size: NA
cdr3_nt: TGTGCCAGCAGAATTAACAGGGTAGCAGATACGCAGTATTTT
cdr3_aa: CASRINRVADTQYF

j_call: TRBJ2-1
d_call: TRBD2
v_call: TRBV7-3
clone_size: once
cdr3_nt: TGTGCCAGCAGCTTATTGGGCACAGCGGGGGCTCGGAATGAGCAGTTCTTC
cdr3_aa: CASSLLGTAGARNEQFF

j_call: TRBJ1-6
d_call: TRBD1
v_call: TRBV7-6
clone_size: NA
cdr3_nt: TGTGCCAGCAGCCGTACCACCGGGACAGGGGAATCACCCCTCCACTTT
cdr3_aa: CASSRTTGTGESPLHF

j_call: TRBJ1-5
d_call: NA
v_call: TRBV28
clone_size: NA
cdr3_nt: TGTGCCAGCAGTTTTCAGGGTAGACAGCCCCAGCATTTT
cdr3_aa: CASSFQGRQPQHF

j_call: TRBJ1-5
d_call: NA
v_call: TRBV6-1
clone_size: NA
cdr3_nt: TGTGCCAGCAGTAAAGAGGCGGATAATCAGCCCCAGCATTTT
cdr3_aa: CASSKEADNQPQHF

j_call: TRBJ2-3
d_call: TRBD1
v_call: TRBV6-5
clone_size: NA
cdr3_nt: TGTGCCAGCAGTTCGGACAGGGGGAGCACAGATACGCAGTATTTT
cdr3_aa: CASSSDRGSTDTQYF